Listed below are T cell receptor beta chains from one sample, sequenced in a study of response to subunit inactivated influenza vaccine. Each CDR3 protein gets one entry after TCRdb re-called the RT-PCR reads with MiXCR. The data show fewer than 700,000 distinct CDR3 sequences, with 10% to 15% seen just once and around 14% held by the top ten. This sample comprised PBMCs from blood, obtained 40 to 50 days after vaccination. Receptors originate from a man aged 50-60 years who received an inactivated influenza vaccine. The CDR3 runs from the conserved cysteine through the conserved F or W. The D gene is left open where the match is weak. Clone size is stated in some rows and not others, as once, few, many or a class when expanded.

>many|TRBV11-2|TRBJ2-7|-
CASSLGAENYEQYF
TGTGCCAGCAGCTTGGGGGCAGAAAACTACGAGCAGTACTTC
>few|TRBV18|TRBJ2-3|-
CASSRGQDSLWQYF
TGTGCCAGCTCACGGGGACAAGACTCGTTGTGGCAGTATTTT
>many|TRBV20-1|TRBJ1-4|TRBD1
CSAPTGVSNEKLFF
TGCAGTGCTCCTACAGGGGTTTCTAATGAAAAACTGTTTTTT
>few|TRBV4-1|TRBJ1-1|-
CASSPGPAGDTEAFF
TGCGCCAGCAGTCCCGGGCCAGCGGGAGACACTGAAGCTTTCTTT
>few|TRBV11-2|TRBJ2-1|-
CASSLVIGTIEQFF
TGTGCCAGCAGCTTAGTTATTGGGACAATCGAGCAGTTCTTC
>many|TRBV6-2/TRBV6-3|TRBJ1-1|-
CASSYRTNTEAFF
TGTGCCAGCAGTTACAGAACGAACACTGAAGCTTTCTTT
>few|TRBV29-1|TRBJ1-2|-
CSVESAGYTF
TGCAGCGTTGAGTCGGCTGGCTACACCTTC
>few|TRBV12-3/TRBV12-4|TRBJ2-7|TRBD2
CASNRLASEQYF
TGTGCCAGCAACCGACTAGCTTCCGAGCAGTACTTC
>-|TRBV18|TRBJ1-2|TRBD1
CASSPDRGEGYTF
TGTGCCAGCTCACCCGACAGGGGTGAGGGCTACACCTTC
>-|TRBV12-3/TRBV12-4|TRBJ2-4|-
CASSLQLAKNIQYF
TGTGCCAGCAGTTTACAGCTAGCCAAAAACATTCAGTACTTC
>few|TRBV9|TRBJ2-6|TRBD1
CASSATPGTGVNVLTF
TGTGCCAGCAGCGCGACCCCCGGGACAGGGGTCAACGTCCTGACTTTC
>few|TRBV4-3|TRBJ1-2|-
CASSLVYTGLQGYTF
TGCGCCAGCAGCCTAGTCTATACAGGGCTCCAGGGCTACACCTTC
>-|TRBV29-1|TRBJ2-3|-
CSVDGDTDTQYF
TGCAGCGTTGACGGCGACACAGATACGCAGTATTTT
>many|TRBV12-3/TRBV12-4|TRBJ2-3|-
CASSRTDTQYF
TGTGCCAGCAGCCGCACAGATACGCAGTATTTT
>-|TRBV5-1|TRBJ1-1|TRBD1
CASSLALTGRNTEAFF
TGCGCCAGCAGCTTGGCCCTGACAGGGAGGAACACTGAAGCTTTCTTT
>-|TRBV5-5|TRBJ1-6|-
CASSSDRDSPLHF
TGTGCCAGCAGTAGCGACCGCGATTCACCCCTCCACTTT
>few|TRBV28|TRBJ2-3|-
CASSLGDRNTDTQYF
TGTGCCAGCAGTTTGGGGGACCGTAACACAGATACGCAGTATTTT
>few|TRBV6-5|TRBJ2-7|TRBD2
CASSYSGLAGNHEQYF
TGTGCCAGCAGTTACTCTGGACTAGCGGGGAATCACGAGCAGTACTTC
>-|TRBV27|TRBJ2-7|-
CASGWDKSYEQYF
TGTGCCAGCGGATGGGACAAATCCTACGAGCAGTACTTC
>few|TRBV29-1|TRBJ2-5|TRBD1
CSVGGTGGETQYF
TGCAGCGTTGGGGGGACAGGTGGAGAGACCCAGTACTTC
>few|TRBV3-1|TRBJ2-2|-
CASSQVGGNTGELFF
TGTGCCAGCAGCCAAGTGGGCGGGAACACCGGGGAGCTGTTTTTT
>-|TRBV6-1|TRBJ2-7|-
CASSKHRVPYEQYF
TGTGCCAGCAGTAAGCACAGGGTCCCCTACGAGCAGTACTTC
>-|TRBV27|TRBJ2-1|-
CASSLSMVNEQFF
TGTGCCAGCAGTTTATCGATGGTAAATGAGCAGTTCTTC
>-|TRBV6-7|TRBJ1-5|-
CASSYSRPSNQPQHF
TGTGCCAGCAGTTACTCGCGTCCTAGCAATCAGCCCCAGCATTTT
>-|TRBV20-1|TRBJ2-1|TRBD2
CSASPGLAGGSSYNEQFF
TGCAGTGCTAGCCCGGGACTAGCGGGAGGAAGCTCCTACAATGAGCAGTTCTTC
>-|TRBV6-1|TRBJ1-1|-
CASRRWGDSYTEAFF
TGTGCCAGCAGACGCTGGGGCGACAGTTACACTGAAGCTTTCTTT
>-|TRBV7-9|TRBJ2-1|-
CASSLARSNEQFF
TGTGCCAGCAGCTTAGCCCGTAGCAATGAGCAGTTCTTC
>-|TRBV6-1|TRBJ2-7|TRBD2
CASSATSAKSYEQYF
TGTGCCAGCAGTGCGACTAGCGCCAAGTCCTACGAGCAGTACTTC
>few|TRBV4-3|TRBJ1-4|-
CASSQGVTNEKLFF
TGCGCCAGCAGCCAGGGGGTTACTAATGAAAAACTGTTTTTT
>few|TRBV7-2|TRBJ2-7|-
CASTMGASDYEQYF
TGTGCCAGCACCATGGGGGCTAGCGACTACGAGCAGTACTTC
>many|TRBV6-1|TRBJ2-7|TRBD1
CASEGQGHSYEQYF
TGTGCCAGCGAGGGACAGGGACACTCCTACGAGCAGTACTTC
>many|TRBV7-9|TRBJ2-1|-
CASSLYGTSGEQFF
TGTGCCAGCAGCTTATACGGAACGAGCGGGGAGCAGTTCTTC
>few|TRBV20-1|TRBJ2-7|-
CSGTSGVTYEQYF
TGCAGTGGCACCTCCGGGGTAACCTACGAGCAGTACTTC
>-|TRBV20-1|TRBJ2-5|-
CSARDPGLATQYF
TGCAGTGCTAGAGATCCAGGGCTGGCGACCCAGTACTTC
>-|TRBV20-1|TRBJ1-6|-
CSARDLGGSDYNSPLHF
TGCAGTGCTAGAGATCTGGGAGGCAGTGACTATAATTCACCCCTCCACTTT
>few|TRBV20-1|TRBJ2-3|TRBD2
CSARWLSGGAPDTQYF
TGCAGTGCTAGATGGTTGAGCGGGGGGGCCCCAGATACGCAGTATTTT
>many|TRBV28|TRBJ2-1|-
CASPGIGSGFF
TGTGCCAGCCCCGGTATAGGGTCCGGGTTCTTC
>-|TRBV7-6|TRBJ2-3|TRBD1
CASSVNRDSWYF
TGTGCCAGCAGCGTGAACCGGGACAGCTGGTATTTT
>many|TRBV7-2|TRBJ2-7|-
CASSSREGYEQYF
TGTGCCAGCAGCTCCCGGGAAGGGTACGAGCAGTACTTC
>few|TRBV28|TRBJ2-7|TRBD2
CASRPPLAGTYEQYF
TGTGCCAGCAGACCACCACTAGCGGGAACCTACGAGCAGTACTTC
>few|TRBV7-9|TRBJ1-1|-
CASSPTIVEAFF
TGTGCCAGCAGCCCCACGATCGTTGAAGCTTTCTTT
>-|TRBV9|TRBJ2-7|-
CASIIGQKGSLEQYF
TGTGCCAGCATCATCGGACAGAAGGGTTCTCTCGAGCAGTACTTC
>-|TRBV3-1|TRBJ2-1|-
CASSQEGVRAQEQFF
TGTGCCAGCAGCCAAGAGGGGGTCCGAGCCCAAGAGCAGTTCTTC
>few|TRBV18|TRBJ2-7|-
CASSPPSRADEQYF
TGTGCCAGCTCACCACCTAGCAGGGCGGACGAGCAGTACTTC
>few|TRBV6-1|TRBJ2-2|-
CATTVGRRTGELFF
TGTGCCACGACAGTGGGGCGACGCACCGGGGAGCTGTTTTTT
>-|TRBV24-1|TRBJ2-5|-
CATSAVGGETQYF
TGTGCCACCTCAGCCGTAGGCGGGGAGACCCAGTACTTC
>few|TRBV7-2|TRBJ1-5|-
CASSLVAGNNQPQHF
TGTGCCAGCAGCTTAGTGGCGGGGAACAATCAGCCCCAGCATTTT
>many|TRBV7-2|TRBJ1-3|-
CASSLGPHSGNTIYF
TGTGCCAGCAGCTTGGGACCGCACTCTGGAAACACCATATATTTT
>few|TRBV5-1|TRBJ2-7|-
CASSLDRYTYEQYF
TGCGCCAGCAGCCTAGACAGGTACACCTACGAGCAGTACTTC
>-|TRBV6-2/TRBV6-3|TRBJ2-4|-
CASSYRTTSERYF
TGTGCCAGCAGTTACCGGACAACATCCGAGAGGTACTTC
>few|TRBV6-5|TRBJ2-7|-
CASSYDRGDTYEQYF
TGTGCCAGCAGTTACGATCGGGGGGACACCTACGAGCAGTACTTC